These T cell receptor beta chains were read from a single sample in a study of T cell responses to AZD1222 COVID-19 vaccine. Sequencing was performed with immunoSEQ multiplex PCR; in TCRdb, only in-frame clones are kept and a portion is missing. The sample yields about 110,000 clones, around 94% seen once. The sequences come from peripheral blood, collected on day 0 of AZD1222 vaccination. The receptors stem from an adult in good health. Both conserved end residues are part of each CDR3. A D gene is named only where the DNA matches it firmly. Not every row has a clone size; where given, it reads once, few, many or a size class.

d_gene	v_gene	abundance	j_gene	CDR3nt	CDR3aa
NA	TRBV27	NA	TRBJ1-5	TGTGCCAGCAGTTTGATAGGACTCGGTCAGCCCCAGCATTTT	CASSLIGLGQPQHF
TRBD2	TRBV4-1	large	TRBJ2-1	TGCGCCAGCAGCCCCGACGGTATTAGCGGGGATGAGCAGTTCTTC	CASSPDGISGDEQFF
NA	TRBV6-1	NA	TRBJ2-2	TGTGCCAGCAGTGAAGGTGAAGCCGTGGAGCTGTTTTTT	CASSEGEAVELFF
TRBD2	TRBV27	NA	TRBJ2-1	TGTGCCAGCAGTTGGACTAGCGGCTCCTACAATGAGCAGTTCTTC	CASSWTSGSYNEQFF
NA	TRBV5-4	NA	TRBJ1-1	TGTGCCAGCAGCTTACACGGGACTCCTTACACTGAAGCTTTCTTT	CASSLHGTPYTEAFF
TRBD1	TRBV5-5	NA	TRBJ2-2	TGTGCCAGCAGCCCGACAGGGCTCACCGGGGAGCTGTTTTTT	CASSPTGLTGELFF
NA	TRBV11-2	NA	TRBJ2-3	TGTGCCAGCAGCTTCGGGGGCGGTGGCACAGATACGCAGTATTTT	CASSFGGGGTDTQYF
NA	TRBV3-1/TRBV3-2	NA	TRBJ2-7	TGTGCCAGCAGCCGTGTGGGAAGCGGGACAGGTAAATACGAGCAGTACTTC	CASSRVGSGTGKYEQYF
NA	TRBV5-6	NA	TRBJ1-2	TGTGCCAGCAGCGACAGCCGCGGAGGCTACACCTTC	CASSDSRGGYTF
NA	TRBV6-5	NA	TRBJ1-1	TGTGCCAGCGGGGTCGCGGCGGGCACTGAAGCTTTCTTT	CASGVAAGTEAFF
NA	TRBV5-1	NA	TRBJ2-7	TGCGCCAGCAGCAAAGGACACTCAAACTCCTACGAGCAGTACTTC	CASSKGHSNSYEQYF
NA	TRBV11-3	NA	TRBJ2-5	TGTGCCAGCAGCCCCCGTCAAACCACACAGGGCCAAGAGACCCAGTACTTC	CASSPRQTTQGQETQYF
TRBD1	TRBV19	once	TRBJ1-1	TGTGCCAGTAGTATAGGGACAGGGATAACTGAAGCTTTCTTT	CASSIGTGITEAFF
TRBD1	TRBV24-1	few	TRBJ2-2	TGTGCCACCAGCGGACAGGTCACCGGGGAGCTGTTTTTT	CATSGQVTGELFF
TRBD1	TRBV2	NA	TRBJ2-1	TGTGCCAGCAGTTTGGACAGGGCCGAGGGTGAGCAGTTCTTC	CASSLDRAEGEQFF
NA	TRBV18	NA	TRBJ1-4	TGTGCCAGCTCACCACCAACTAATGAAAAACTGTTTTTT	CASSPPTNEKLFF
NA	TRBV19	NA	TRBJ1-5	TGTGCCAGTAGTACACGGGATACTGAAGAACTGGGTCAGCCCCAGCATTTT	CASSTRDTEELGQPQHF
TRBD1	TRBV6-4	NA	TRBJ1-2	TGTGCCAGCAGTGAGACAGGGTTCGGCTATGGCTACACCTTC	CASSETGFGYGYTF
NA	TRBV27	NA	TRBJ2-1	TGTGCCAGCAGTTTCACAGGGATGCGCGGAGGGTCCTACAATGAGCAGTTCTTC	CASSFTGMRGGSYNEQFF
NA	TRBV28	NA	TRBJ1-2	TGTGCCAGCACCACGGGCCGAGCGGCCTATGGCTACACCTTC	CASTTGRAAYGYTF